This TCR beta chain was recorded in a study of blood T cell repertoires in COVID-19. This clone has more than one count but fewer than ten. TCRdb's table, derived via immunoSEQ multiplex PCR, lists solely in-frame clones and lacks some. The table has about 97,000 clones, 81% seen once. This clonotype was sampled from a man aged 55 to 70 with acute or convalescent COVID-19. Sequencing used peripheral blood.

CDR3 amino acids: CASSLTGNADTQYF. CDR3 in DNA: TGCGCCAGCAGCTTGACCGGGAATGCAGATACGCAGTATTTT. This chain connects TRBV5-1 to TRBJ2-3; possible D gene TRBD2, 5 bases. V gave up 1 base and J gave up 4 bases, with 10 bases separating them. Germline loops: CDR1 SGHRS, CDR2 YFSETQ. This CDR3 comprises 14 residues.